Below, 29 T cell receptor beta chains from the same sample are listed, as sequenced in a study of regulatory T cells in long-lasting Graves disease. The time point is: persistent/refractory GD, antithyroid drugs over 5 years with positive TRAb. The TCR library was made from RNA that had been extracted from PBMCs in TRIzol. Combining iRepertoire HTBI primers with Arm-PCR of CDR3 regions, the authors built TCR beta libraries. TCRdb recomputed calls from the multiplex PCR reads with MiXCR, one row per CDR3 protein. The sample carries 300,000 to 350,000 distinct CDR3 sequences, 15% to 20% recorded once. The sample in question was peripheral blood mononuclear cells (PBMCs), obtained when the disease was refractory, from a patient treated with antithyroid drugs. The source of these receptors is a female donor with Graves disease.

On this clonotype itself: This may be a read error: a much more frequent sequence differs by one nucleotide. The genes are TRBV27 and TRBJ1-1, with a weak D call TRBD1 (6 bases). The V and J ends lost 8 bases and 1 base respectively, with 20 bases between them. This CDR3 comprises 16 residues. The germline V gene encodes CDR1 MNHEY and CDR2 SMNVEV (reference sequence). In nucleotides, the CDR3 is TGTGCCAGCGGTAAGGGTAACAGGGCGAGGAACACTGAAGCTTTCTTT. It specifies CASGKGNRARNTEAFF.

The rearrangement uses TRBV5-1 and TRBJ2-2, with TRBD1 matching 8 bases. CDR3 length equals 17 residues. V gave up 0 bases and J gave up 3 bases; unmatched junction bases: 7. The germline gives CDR1 SGHRS, CDR2 YFSETQ. CDR3 DNA sequence: TGCGCCAGCAGCTTGGTCAGGGGGCCATTGGACACCGGGGAGCTGTTTTTT. Translating gives CASSLVRGPLDTGELFF.

This clonotype was detected a few times. The chain recombines TRBV20-1 with TRBJ1-1; no reliable D call. Trimming took off 5 bases at V and 1 base at J, with 5 bases between the two ends. The CDR3 has 11 residues. CDR1 is DFQATT and CDR2 is SNEGSKA in the germline V gene (reference sequence). The CDR3 DNA reads as TGCAGTGCTGCCCGGAACACTGAAGCTTTCTTT. It encodes CSAARNTEAFF.

The chain carries TRBV3-2 and TRBJ1-2; the table names TRBD1, a call not compared with the DNA. TRBV3-2 has pseudogene status. The CDR3 sequence is 14 residues long. The CDR3 sequence: CASSQAAQGGGYTF. The CDR3 nucleotides read TGTGCCAGCAGCCAAGCGGCCCAGGGGGGGGGCTACACCTTC.

This clonotype was detected ten times or more. The rearrangement links TRBV12-3 or TRBV12-4 to TRBJ2-7; no firm D call. This CDR3 region has 13 residues. The ends were cut back, 2 bases at V and 7 bases at J, with 12 bases in the middle. The CDR3 DNA is TGTGCCAGCAGTTTATCCCCGGGCTGGGAGCAGTACTTC. Residues: CASSLSPGWEQYF.

This clonotype showed up many times. As DNA, the CDR3 is TGTGCCAGCAGCTCCCGCTCCCAAGAGACCCAGTACTTC. Translating gives CASSSRSQETQYF. The rearrangement uses TRBV7-2 and TRBJ2-5, with D uncertain. In germline, CDR1 is SGHTA, CDR2 FQGNSA. Trimming pared 4 bases from V and 1 base from J, leaving 7 bases between. This CDR3 spans 13 amino acids.

This clonotype has at least ten counts. The CDR3 coding sequence is TGTGCCAGCAGTGAAGACAGGGGGCAATCTGAAGCTTTCTTT. As protein: CASSEDRGQSEAFF. The chain links TRBV2 to TRBJ1-1; 9 positions agree with TRBD1. V was clipped by 1 base and J by 6 bases; unmatched bases: 3. CDR1 is SNHLY, CDR2 FYNNEI, per germline. The CDR3 spans 14 residues.

The chain uses TRBV4-1 and TRBJ1-1; D uncertain. V lost 1 base and J 1 base, leaving 7 bases between the germline ends. Per germline, CDR1 MGHRA and CDR2 YSYEKL. This CDR3 region has 14 residues. CDR3 sequence (DNA): TGCGCCAGCAGCCAAGCAAGTGAGAACACTGAAGCTTTCTTT. It specifies CASSQASENTEAFF.

About this clonotype itself: Since a much larger clone is just one base distant, this may be a read error. The chain has TRBV3-1 and TRBJ1-4; a possible D gene is TRBD1 (5 bases). Germline V gene sequence: CDR1 LGHDT, CDR2 YNNKEL (reference sequence). The CDR3 is 13 residues long. CDR3 sequence (DNA): TGTGCCAGCAGCCAAGACCAGGGTGTAAAACTGCTTTTT. It translates to CASSQDQGVKLLF.

The rearrangement uses TRBV4-1 and TRBJ1-1; D not resolved. Per germline, CDR1 MGHRA and CDR2 YSYEKL. The CDR3 is 15 amino acids. The V end was cut by 0 bases, the J end by 5 bases, with 13 bases between. CDR3 residues: CASSQDSMRRTEAFF. CDR3 sequence (DNA): TGCGCCAGCAGCCAAGATAGTATGCGCCGGACTGAAGCTTTCTTT.

This clonotype was counted many times. The chain is built from TRBV2 and TRBJ1-1; TRBD1 matches 7 bases. CDR1 SNHLY and CDR2 FYNNEI come from the germline V gene. V was clipped by 1 base and J by 6 bases; unmatched bases: 8. The CDR3 is 15 amino acids. Written as DNA, the CDR3 is TGTGCCAGCAGTGAAGGGAACAGGGGTCGTGCTGAAGCTTTCTTT. Its translation is CASSEGNRGRAEAFF.

CDR3 residues: CASSERRGPDTQYF. Here the CDR3 DNA reads TGTGCCAGCAGTGAACGGAGGGGGCCAGATACGCAGTATTTT. The genes are TRBV6-1 and TRBJ2-3, with D tentatively TRBD1 (7 bases). With 2 bases removed from V and 4 bases from J, the gap between germline ends came to 10 bases. Germline lookup yields CDR1 MNHNS and CDR2 SASEGT. The CDR3 is made up of 14 amino acids.

This clonotype showed up many times. This chain joins TRBV18 and TRBJ1-1; 7 nucleotides align to TRBD1. The CDR3 totals 13 residues. With 3 bases clipped from V and 7 bases from J, the junction kept 5 bases outside the gene matches. The germline V gene has CDR1 KGHSH and CDR2 LQKENI. The CDR3 spells CASSPGTANEAFF. CDR3 coding DNA: TGTGCCAGCTCACCTGGGACAGCTAATGAAGCTTTCTTT.

This clonotype was observed many times. The chain has TRBV9 and TRBJ1-1, with no clear D. Germline CDR1 and CDR2: SGDLS and YYNGEE. Deletions cut 2 bases from V and 1 base from J, with 6 bases between. The CDR3 loop spans 13 amino acids. The chain's CDR3 is CASSVTANTEAFF. The DNA of the CDR3 is TGTGCCAGCAGCGTTACAGCGAACACTGAAGCTTTCTTT.

V gene TRBV3-1 combines with J gene TRBJ2-3; TRBD2 aligns across 7 bases. CDR3 size: 12 residues. Germline values: CDR1 LGHDT, CDR2 YNNKEL (reference sequence). The J segment lost 11 bases and the V segment lost 4 bases, leaving 6 bases of the junction unmatched. This CDR3 reads CASSPGLQEQYF. The CDR3 DNA reads TGTGCCAGCAGCCCGGGACTACAAGAGCAGTATTTT.

The gene calls are TRBV6-1 and TRBJ2-1; weak D call: TRBD2 (5 bases). The CDR3 loop spans 14 amino acids. CDR1 MNHNS and CDR2 SASEGT come from the germline V gene. Trimming took off 6 bases at V and 6 bases at J, with 15 bases between the two ends. The chain's CDR3 is CASRISSPINEQFF. CDR3 nucleotides: TGTGCCAGCAGGATATCTAGCCCAATCAATGAGCAGTTCTTC.

J is TRBJ2-5 and V is TRBV5-1; the match to TRBD2 covers 8 bases. CDR1 and CDR2 from the germline V gene are SGHRS and YFSETQ. This CDR3 contains 14 residues. The V and J ends lost 4 bases and 5 bases, in that order; junction bases with no gene match: 7. CDR3 in DNA: TGCGCCAGCAGCGGCAGCGGGAGCGGTGAGACCCAGTACTTC. As protein: CASSGSGSGETQYF.

This clonotype was picked up a small number of times. The chain joins TRBV19 to TRBJ1-3, with D tentatively TRBD1 (6 bases). Trimming shortened V by 1 base and J by 0 bases, and 10 bases separated the two germline ends. The CDR3 has 16 amino acids. Germline-derived CDR1 and CDR2 are LNHDA and SQIVND (reference sequence). CDR3 DNA: TGTGCCAGTAGTATAGGGGGGGCCCTCTCTGGAAACACCATATATTTT. This encodes CASSIGGALSGNTIYF.

This clonotype was observed a handful of times. J is TRBJ2-6 and V is TRBV3-1; D not resolved. Trimming took 0 bases from V and 0 from J, leaving 9 bases between them. Germline V gene data show CDR1 as LGHDT and CDR2 as YNNKEL (reference sequence). The CDR3 is 17 residues long. The CDR3 DNA follows: TGTGCCAGCAGCCAAGAGCCAGTCCCCTCTGGGGCCAACGTCCTGACTTTC. Its translation is CASSQEPVPSGANVLTF.

This clonotype was seen more than once but under ten times. This rearrangement joins TRBV18 to TRBJ1-2; D not resolved. The CDR3 sequence is 14 residues long. V lost 3 bases and J 0 bases, leaving 8 bases between the germline ends. CDR1 and CDR2 from the germline V gene are KGHSH and LQKENI. CDR3 DNA sequence: TGTGCCAGCTCACCTAAGGCAGCTAACTATGGCTACACCTTC. It codes for CASSPKAANYGYTF.

The chain has TRBV12-3 or TRBV12-4 and TRBJ1-5, with a tentative D call TRBD1 (5 bases). The CDR3 has 15 residues. The V end was cut by 4 bases, the J end by 6 bases, with 16 bases between. The CDR3 sequence is CASSYSGASGQPQHF. CDR3 bases: TGTGCCAGCAGTTATTCCGGGGCCTCTGGTCAGCCCCAGCATTTT.

This chain joins TRBV18 and TRBJ1-2; D perhaps matches TRBD1 (6 bases). The CDR3 has 17 amino acids. V was shortened by 2 bases and J by 0 bases, with 16 bases between the two germline ends. Germline V gives CDR1 KGHSH, CDR2 LQKENI. CDR3 sequence (DNA): TGTGCCAGCTCACCAAGCTTCGGACAGCTTCCTAACTATGGCTACACCTTC. Translated, it gives CASSPSFGQLPNYGYTF.

There are a few counts of this clonotype. This chain links TRBV12-3 or TRBV12-4 with TRBJ1-4; D is unclear. The CDR3 runs to 12 residues. V lost 7 bases, J lost 11 bases, and 14 bases lay in between. CDR3 amino acids: CASTHPGKKLFF. Written as DNA, the CDR3 is TGTGCCAGCACCCACCCGGGCAAGAAACTGTTTTTT.

This clonotype showed up just a few times. The CDR3 loop reads CASSLGLADGELFF. The CDR3 DNA is TGTGCCAGCAGCTTAGGACTAGCGGATGGGGAGCTGTTTTTT. The rearrangement uses TRBV7-9 and TRBJ2-2, with 9 bases fitting TRBD2. With 1 base clipped from V and 8 bases from J, the junction kept 2 bases outside the gene matches. Germline-derived CDR1 and CDR2 are SEHNR and FQNEAQ (reference sequence). The CDR3 covers 14 residues.

This clonotype was counted many times. The CDR3 loop reads CASSEKVPETQYF. Here the CDR3 DNA reads TGTGCCAGCAGTGAAAAGGTTCCGGAGACCCAGTACTTC. The chain joins TRBV2 to TRBJ2-5; D is uncertain. V was clipped by 2 bases and J by 5 bases, with 9 bases between them. Germline CDR1 SNHLY, CDR2 FYNNEI. The CDR3 is 13 amino acids.

This clonotype came up many times. CDR3 sequence (DNA): TGTGCCAGCAGCGAGGGTAGGGGGAAAAAAATGAACACTGAAGCTTTCTTT. As protein: CASSEGRGKKMNTEAFF. The chain combines TRBV11-2 with TRBJ1-1; the D gene is possibly TRBD1 (6 bases). The CDR3 is 17 amino acids. The ends were cut back, 5 bases at V and 0 bases at J, with 19 bases in the middle. Germline V CDR1 and CDR2: SGHAT, FQNNGV.

This clonotype was seen a few times. V is TRBV7-2 and J is TRBJ1-5; weak D call: TRBD1 (5 bases). Trimming took 6 bases from V and 4 from J, leaving 16 bases between them. Germline-derived CDR1 and CDR2 are SGHTA and FQGNSA. The CDR3 loop spans 15 amino acids. The chain's CDR3 is CASSRIVGANQPQHF. CDR3 nucleotide sequence: TGTGCCAGCAGTAGAATTGTAGGGGCAAATCAGCCCCAGCATTTT.

The CDR3 DNA is TGCGCCAGCAGATACGGGACAGCTCAAGAGACCCAGTACTTC. Protein sequence: CASRYGTAQETQYF. This chain links TRBV5-1 with TRBJ2-5; 7 bases match TRBD1. CDR1 and CDR2 (germline): SGHRS, YFSETQ. This CDR3 has 14 residues. V trimming: 5 bases; J trimming: 2 bases; junction bases outside the gene matches: 6.

At least ten counts were recorded for this clonotype. This chain uses TRBV2 with TRBJ2-5, with D tentatively TRBD1 (5 bases). CDR3 length equals 15 residues. Germline CDR1 SNHLY, CDR2 FYNNEI. The V end lost 7 bases, the J end lost 2 bases, and 17 bases lay between the germline ends. CDR3 sequence reads: CASIPLGRTQETQYF. Here the CDR3 DNA reads TGTGCCAGCATACCCTTAGGACGGACACAAGAGACCCAGTACTTC.